Following are 11 T cell receptor beta chains from one sample sequenced in a study of cytomegalovirus exposure and HLA in healthy donors. 60 Vbeta and 13 Jbeta primers were used in PCR. Sequencing was performed with immunoSEQ multiplex PCR; in TCRdb, only in-frame clones are kept and a portion is missing. This table has roughly 170,000 clones, approximately 80% appearing once. Sequenced material: PBMCs. Receptors were obtained from a man in his late teens or twenties in good health and CMV-seronegative.

The chain uses TRBV6-6 and TRBJ2-7, with TRBD1 as a possible D gene (5 bases). The CDR3 totals 13 residues. The V gene lost 6 bases and the J gene lost 2 bases, with 11 bases spanning the gap. Germline lookup yields CDR1 MNHNY and CDR2 SVGAGI (reference sequence). CDR3 sequence reads: CASRGRAPYEQYF. The CDR3 region has the DNA TGTGCCAGCAGAGGCAGGGCCCCCTACGAGCAGTACTTC.

The J gene is TRBJ1-4, the V gene TRBV19, with a tentative D call TRBD1 (5 bases). Trimming shortened V by 4 bases and J by 7 bases, and 16 bases separated the two germline ends. This CDR3 has 15 residues. CDR1 and CDR2 from the germline V gene are LNHDA and SQIVND (reference sequence). The CDR3 bases are TGTGCCAGTAGTACTAGGACGGGGGGAAGTGAAAAACTGTTTTTT. Its protein product is CASSTRTGGSEKLFF.

The sample holds one count of this clone. The V call is TRBV7-2, the J call TRBJ2-2, with 7 bases aligning to TRBD1. This CDR3 has 13 residues. The germline V gene encodes CDR1 SGHTA and CDR2 FQGNSA. V was pared by 11 bases and J by 9 bases, with 12 bases of the junction left unmatched. CDR3 amino acids: CALKTGTSRELFF. The CDR3 bases are TGTGCCCTTAAGACAGGGACGAGTAGGGAGCTGTTTTTT. Variable domain in full (rest from reference TRBV7-2 and TRBJ2-2): GAGVSQSPSNKVTEKGKDVELRCDPISGHTALYWYRQSLGQGLEFLIYFQGNSAPDKSGLPSDRFSAERTGGSVSTLTIQRTQQEDSAVYLCALKTGTSRELFFGEGSRLTVL.

The J gene is TRBJ2-3, the V gene TRBV4-2; 7 nucleotides agree with TRBD2. Germline V lookup: CDR1 LGHNA, CDR2 YNFKEQ. The CDR3 has 16 residues. The V and J ends lost 4 bases and 11 bases, in that order; junction bases with no gene match: 18. CDR3 loop: CASSLGGGDSPMGQYF. For the CDR3, the DNA is TGTGCCAGCAGCCTAGGTGGGGGGGACTCCCCTATGGGGCAGTATTTT.

The chain recombines TRBV28 with TRBJ2-2; 9 bases align to TRBD1. V dropped 8 bases and J dropped 7; count of bases not matched to a gene: 8. There are 14 residues in the CDR3. Germline CDR1 MDHEN, CDR2 SYDVKM. CDR3 protein: CASGTGGVGGELFF. CDR3 DNA sequence: TGTGCCAGCGGTACAGGGGGCGTGGGCGGGGAGCTGTTTTTT.

The CDR3 reads CSVGGGVEMGTEAFF. The CDR3 coding sequence is TGCAGCGTCGGAGGGGGGGTAGAGATGGGCACTGAAGCTTTCTTT. This chain connects TRBV29-1 to TRBJ1-1, with a tentative D call TRBD1 (6 bases). The CDR3 has 15 residues. In germline, CDR1 is SQVTM, CDR2 ANQGSEA. Deletions cut 6 bases from V and 4 bases from J, with 21 bases between. The variable domain in full, with the rest retrieved from reference TRBV29-1 and TRBJ1-1, is SAVISQKPSRDICQRGTSLTIQCQVDSQVTMMFWYRQQPGQSLTLIATANQGSEATYESGFVIDKFPISRPNLTFSTLTVSNMSPEDSSIYLCSVGGGVEMGTEAFFGQGTRLTVV.

The chain employs TRBV7-9 and TRBJ2-7; 9 bases are shared with TRBD1. The V and J ends lost 4 bases and 2 bases, in that order; junction bases with no gene match: 6. Germline V gives CDR1 SEHNR, CDR2 FQNEAQ (reference sequence). The CDR3 consists of 15 residues. CDR3 DNA: TGTGCCAGCAGCTCCTTGGGGACAGGGCCCTACGAGCAGTACTTC. Translation gives CASSSLGTGPYEQYF.

The rearrangement links TRBV6-5 to TRBJ2-2; D is uncertain. Between the trimmed V and J ends, which lost 6 bases and 0 bases, there was a span of 11 bases. The CDR3 totals 15 residues. Germline CDR1 reads MNHEY; CDR2 reads SVGAGI. The DNA for the CDR3 is TGTGCCAGCAGCGAAACCAGGACGAACACCGGGGAGCTGTTTTTT. Protein product: CASSETRTNTGELFF.

The CDR3 region has the DNA TGTGCCAGCAGCGTAGACGGGAGGAGGTCCGGGGAGCTGTTTTTT. It is translated as CASSVDGRRSGELFF. The gene calls are TRBV9 and TRBJ2-2, with TRBD2 identical over 7 bases. V shed 0 bases, J shed 6 bases, and the junction held 5 bases outside the gene matches. This CDR3 comprises 15 residues. Germline V lookup: CDR1 SGDLS, CDR2 YYNGEE. Combining the CDR3 with reference TRBV9 and TRBJ2-2 gives the whole variable domain DSGVTQTPKHLITATGQRVTLRCSPRSGDLSVYWYQQSLDQGLQFLIQYYNGEERAKGNILERFSAQQFPDLHSELNLSSLELGDSALYFCASSVDGRRSGELFFGEGSRLTVL.

This chain connects TRBV19 to TRBJ1-2; no reliable D call. Germline CDR1 is LNHDA and CDR2 is SQIVND (reference sequence). Trimming stripped 3 bases from V and 2 bases from J, with 25 bases between. The CDR3 length is 19 residues. The DNA of the CDR3 is TGTGCCAGTAGTATGGAGCGGCAAGGCGCAATCTGGTCCAACTATGGCTACACCTTC. As protein: CASSMERQGAIWSNYGYTF.

This chain connects TRBV7-9 to TRBJ2-1; 7 bases map to TRBD1. Germline CDR1 reads SEHNR; CDR2 reads FQNEAQ (reference sequence). V was pared by 4 bases and J by 6 bases, with 12 bases of the junction left unmatched. This CDR3 has 16 residues. As DNA, the CDR3 is TGTGCCAGCAGCTCCCCCGCCGCAGGGGGAACCAATGAGCAGTTCTTC. Translation: CASSSPAAGGTNEQFF.